The 7 T cell receptor beta chains below come from one sample, sequenced in a study of memory B cells and T cells in multiple sclerosis. The method was immunoSEQ multiplex PCR; TCRdb's version includes in-frame clones alone and lacks a portion of them. The sample lists about 46,000 clones, over 75% occurring once. CFSE-dim autoproliferating and CFSE-high non-proliferating T cells from unstimulated culture were sequenced separately. Replicate wells were pooled after approximately seven days of stimulus-free culture of 40 million to 65 million CFSE-labeled PBMCs. Their recognized antigens are unknown. Sequencing was done on a sample of PBMCs from blood kept in culture. The receptors here all came from a human donor with multiple sclerosis.

The V and J genes are TRBV5-1 and TRBJ2-5; possible D gene TRBD2, 5 bases. This CDR3 comprises 14 residues. The V gene lost 1 base and the J gene lost 4 bases, with 11 bases spanning the gap. CDR1 SGHRS and CDR2 YFSETQ come from the germline V gene. The CDR3 bases are TGCGCCAGCAGCTTGAATACGGCGGGAGAGACCCAGTACTTC. Its protein is CASSLNTAGETQYF.

The chain recombines TRBV4-1 with TRBJ2-7; TRBD2 aligns across 13 bases. Germline trimming cut 2 bases from V and 0 bases from J; bases unmatched to any gene: 10. This CDR3 is built from 19 residues. CDR1 is MGHRA, CDR2 YSYEKL, per germline. CDR3 region: CASSQLVGLAGDNSYEQYF. DNA for the CDR3: TGCGCCAGCAGCCAACTGGTAGGACTAGCGGGGGATAACTCCTACGAGCAGTACTTC.

The J gene is TRBJ1-4, the V gene TRBV19; D is ambiguous. Trimming stripped 4 bases from V and 1 base from J, with 13 bases between. Germline V gene lookup returns CDR1 LNHDA and CDR2 SQIVND (reference sequence). This CDR3 comprises 16 residues. For the CDR3, the DNA is TGTGCCAGTAGTAGATTTTCGCAGCAAACTAATGAAAAACTGTTTTTT. Translating gives CASSRFSQQTNEKLFF. Full variable domain (outside the CDR3, taken from reference TRBV19 and TRBJ1-4): DGGITQSPKYLFRKEGQNVTLSCEQNLNHDAMYWYRQDPGQGLRLIYYSQIVNDFQKGDIAEGYSVSREKKESFPLTVTSAQKNPTAFYLCASSRFSQQTNEKLFFGSGTQLSVL.

V and J are TRBV5-1 and TRBJ1-1; D not certain. CDR3 length: 14 amino acids. Trimming pared 1 base from V and 5 bases from J, leaving 12 bases between. Germline V gives CDR1 SGHRS, CDR2 YFSETQ. The CDR3 reads CASSLSSRLTEAFF. Here the CDR3 DNA reads TGCGCCAGCAGCTTGTCATCCAGGTTGACTGAAGCTTTCTTT.

This sequence joins TRBV5-1 and TRBJ2-5, with D possibly TRBD1 on 5 matching bases. With 4 bases removed from V and 2 bases from J, the gap between germline ends came to 9 bases. Looked up from germline, CDR1 is SGHRS and CDR2 is YFSETQ. This CDR3 has 13 amino acids. The CDR3 DNA is TGCGCCAGCAGCCTGACAGTGCAAGAGACCCAGTACTTC. It yields the protein CASSLTVQETQYF.

There are a few counts of this clone. The chain combines TRBV6-5 with TRBJ2-7; the D is unclear. Trimming took off 6 bases at V and 6 bases at J, with 9 bases between the two ends. Germline values: CDR1 MNHEY, CDR2 SVGAGI. CDR3 size: 11 residues. The CDR3 DNA sequence: TGTGCCAGCAGCATAGGTCGCGAGCAGTACTTC. It encodes CASSIGREQYF.

This chain links TRBV6-4 with TRBJ2-1; 9 bases match TRBD2. The CDR3 sequence is 14 residues long. Unmatched junction bases numbered 8, after V lost 5 bases and J lost 9 bases. CDR1 and CDR2 (germline): MRHNA, SNTAGT. CDR3 sequence reads: CASSPERGVGEQFF. The CDR3 DNA reads as TGTGCCAGCAGTCCCGAGCGGGGGGTAGGTGAGCAGTTCTTC.